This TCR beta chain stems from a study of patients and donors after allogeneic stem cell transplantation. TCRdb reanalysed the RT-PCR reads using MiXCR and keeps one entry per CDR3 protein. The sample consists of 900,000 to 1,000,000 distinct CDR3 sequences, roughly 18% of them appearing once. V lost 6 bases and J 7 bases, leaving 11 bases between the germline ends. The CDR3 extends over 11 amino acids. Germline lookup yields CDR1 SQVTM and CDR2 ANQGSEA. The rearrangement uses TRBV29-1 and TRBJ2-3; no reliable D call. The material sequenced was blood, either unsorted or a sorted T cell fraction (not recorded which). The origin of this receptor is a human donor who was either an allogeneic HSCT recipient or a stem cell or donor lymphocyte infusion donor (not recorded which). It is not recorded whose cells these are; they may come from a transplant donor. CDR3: CSVSGPNTQYF. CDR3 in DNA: TGCAGCGTGTCCGGCCCCAATACGCAGTATTTT.